The clone carrying this T cell receptor (beta chain) was seen a handful of times. The CDR3 is 15 residues long. The V gene's germline CDR1 is SEHNR and CDR2 FQNEAQ (reference sequence). V shed 6 bases and J 3 bases; nucleotides not matched to a gene: 8. TCRdb independently ran MiXCR on the 5' RACE reads; one entry per CDR3 protein. The sample has some 500,000 distinct CDR3 sequences; less than 15% are singletons. The sample is drawn from a study of T cells after yellow fever vaccination. The specimen comprised PBMCs, sampled on the day of the yellow fever booster vaccination. The sequence was obtained from a man in his thirties or forties who received the YFV17D yellow fever vaccine. The V call is TRBV7-9, the J call TRBJ2-3; 8 bases fit TRBD2. In DNA, the CDR3 is TGTGCCAGCAGACAACTAGCGGTTCCGACAGATACGCAGTATTTT. This sequence encodes CASRQLAVPTDTQYF. The variable domain in full, with the rest retrieved from reference TRBV7-9 and TRBJ2-3, is DTGVSQNPRHKITKRGQNVTFRCDPISEHNRLYWYRQTLGQGPEFLTYFQNEAQLEKSRLLSDRFSAERPKGSFSTLEIQRTEQGDSAMYLCASRQLAVPTDTQYFGPGTRLTVL.